The TCR beta chain under discussion was sequenced for a study of cytomegalovirus exposure and HLA in healthy donors. The study's findings and limits: With DRB1 most and HLA-C fewest, TCR association rates differed between HLA loci in a later analysis.

About this clone itself: Antigen: not known.

The V gene end was trimmed by 0 bases and the J gene end by 5 bases; junction bases not matched to a gene: 3. The CDR3 is 15 residues long. Germline CDR1 and CDR2: LGHNA and YNFKEQ. Vbeta (60) and Jbeta (13) primers were used in the PCR. Assay: immunoSEQ multiplex PCR; the TCRdb copy retains only in-frame clones and omits some. Among over 150,000 clones, 70% to 80% were seen once, and the ten largest hold 1.3% to 1.5%. The chain joins TRBV4-2 to TRBJ2-5; 10 nucleotides line up with TRBD1. Sequenced sample: PBMCs. The TCR originated in a man aged 60 to 75 in good health and CMV-seronegative. CDR3 loop: CASSQEPGQGETQYF. The CDR3 nucleotides read TGTGCCAGCAGCCAAGAGCCGGGACAGGGGGAGACCCAGTACTTC.